This T cell receptor (beta chain) stems from a study of blood T cell repertoires in COVID-19 (dated by TCRdb to the early 2020s). With respect to the entire study: The collaborator samples originated in the United States, Italy and Spain and spanned the acute and convalescent phases of COVID-19. The prospective study material was composed of cDNA or gDNA derived from T cells, B-cell-depleted T cells, or PBMCs. The dataset comprised deeply sampled blood TCRbeta repertoires from subjects exposed to, actively infected with, or recovered from COVID-19. The repertoires were released in a freely available public database meant as a resource for research on the immune response to SARS-CoV-2. Samples were obtained from the ongoing ImmuneRACE study (first 160 participants) and from 1,000 to 1,500 subjects provided by 6 global collaborators. The sample metadata nearly always contained a de-identified subject ID, COVID-19 status, age in years and sex. Where HLA class I and class II types were available, the types were taken from metadata supplied by the sample provider, not from assay-based typing.

Looking up the germline V gene yields CDR1 MNHEY and CDR2 SVGAGI. V is cut by 7 bases and J by 6 bases, and the space between the germline ends is 16 bases. The CDR3 runs 15 residues from the cysteine to the phenylalanine. Here the CDR3 DNA is all that survives: 45 bases in frame from base 1. Participants in the prospective study were enrolled through a virtual design, were aged 18 to 89 years, and lived in about two dozen United States geographic areas. In the prospective study, cohorts were assigned on the basis of participant-reported clinical history obtained from a screening survey and a study questionnaire. For ImmuneRACE Cohort 3, a participant was defined as recovered based on two consecutive negative NP/OP PCR tests, clearance by a healthcare professional, or resolution of symptoms. Mobile phlebotomists in the prospective study collected whole blood, serum and a nasopharyngeal or oropharyngeal swab from every participant. Prospective study participants could optionally give additional blood draws and questionnaires over an approximately 2-month period. Prospective study blood samples were shipped either frozen or at room temperature before DNA extraction.

TCRbeta CDR3 regions were amplified from genomic DNA using the immunoSEQ Assay, a bias-controlled multiplex PCR. The study's processing was this. The number of nucleated cells in each sample was estimated by amplification of reference gene primers within the assay. Sequence reads were collapsed and filtered to measure the absolute abundance of every unique TCRbeta CDR3 rearrangement. Productive Simpson clonality was computed per sample as the square root of Simpson's diversity index over productive rearrangements. As stored in TCRdb, this immuneACCESS dataset retains in-frame rearrangements with V and J assigned. A fraction of the clones does not appear; measured against another copy, unresolved V genes explain less than half of the discrepancy, and the remainder lacks a known reason. The V and J calls and clone size were taken over from that table, and D and trimming were inferred from the DNA. The sample includes approximately 210,000 clones, with approximately 88% observed a single time. The ten biggest clones cover over 7% of the sample.

Turning to this clone: Its target antigen remains unknown. Base qualities are not recorded, but no much larger clone differs from it by a single base.

Beyond this particular receptor, the publication reports: How much clinical and demographic metadata was included differed by source and by participant, and the metadata was provided uncurated.

Input material: PBMCs or T cells enriched from blood (not recorded which). The chain couples TRBV6-5 to TRBJ1-6; no D gene call is confident. The receptor was isolated from a woman under 30 who had recovered from COVID-19. CDR3 protein: CASIPTATSNSPLHF. At the DNA level, the sequence is TGTGCCAGCATCCCGACTGCAACGTCTAATTCACCCCTCCACTTT.